This entry describes one T cell receptor beta chain. Its antigen is unknown. This specimen belongs to a study of cytotoxic CD8 clonotypes in ibrutinib-treated CLL. Notes on the study in general: Increased clonality at ibrutinib response gave way to a return toward baseline at progression.

CDR3 length equals 13 residues. CDR1 MNHEY and CDR2 SMNVEV come from the germline V gene (reference sequence). V dropped 7 bases and J dropped 8 bases, with 14 bases sitting between them. The repertoire was sequenced with immunoSEQ multiplex PCR; TCRdb's copy has only in-frame clones and lacks some. The sample has tens of thousands of clones, about 86% seen once. The V gene is TRBV27, the J gene TRBJ1-4; tentative D call: TRBD1 (5 bases). The receptor comes from a human donor with chronic lymphocytic leukemia. Specimen: PBMCs, collected before ibrutinib treatment. The CDR3 DNA is TGTGCCAGCACCTTCAGGGTAGGGGAAAAACTGTTTTTT. It encodes CASTFRVGEKLFF. The full variable domain, its missing parts supplied by reference TRBV27 and TRBJ1-4, is EAQVTQNPRYLITVTGKKLTVTCSQNMNHEYMSWYRQDPGLGLRQIYYSMNVEVTDKGDVPEGYKVSRKEKRNFPLILESPSPNQTSLYFCASTFRVGEKLFFGSGTQLSVL.